These 9 T cell receptor beta chains share one sample of origin, sequenced in a study of T cell responses to AZD1222 COVID-19 vaccine. TCRdb keeps only in-frame clones here, not all; method: immunoSEQ multiplex PCR. The table shows more than 140,000 clones, with under 95% occurring only once. The starting material was peripheral blood, obtained on day 0 of AZD1222 vaccination. The receptors here all came from an adult in good health.

This sequence joins TRBV2 and TRBJ2-1; 10 nucleotides align to TRBD2. V shed 7 bases, J shed 9 bases, and the junction held 9 bases outside the gene matches. The CDR3 length is 14 residues. The V gene's germline CDR1 is SNHLY and CDR2 FYNNEI. CDR3 amino acids: CASIRASGSPEQFF. The CDR3 DNA reads TGTGCCAGCATTCGGGCTAGCGGGAGTCCTGAGCAGTTCTTC.

V is TRBV9 and J is TRBJ2-3; no definite D call. CDR1 and CDR2 from the germline V gene are SGDLS and YYNGEE. Trimming took off 4 bases at V and 6 bases at J, with 21 bases between the two ends. The CDR3 consists of 16 residues. DNA of the CDR3: TGTGCCAGCAGCTTTGACCCGACCATCCCTGGGGATACGCAGTATTTT. It is translated as CASSFDPTIPGDTQYF.

The rearrangement links TRBV5-4 to TRBJ2-5; a weak D match, TRBD1 (5 bases). Trimming removed 4 bases from V and 0 bases from J, with 10 bases in between. The CDR3 spans 14 residues. Germline lookup yields CDR1 SGHNT and CDR2 YYREEE (reference sequence). The CDR3 DNA reads as TGTGCCAGCAGCCTAGACAGTTACCAAGAGACCCAGTACTTC. Translating gives CASSLDSYQETQYF.

V and J are TRBV28 and TRBJ1-5; 8 nucleotides align to TRBD1. Germline V gene sequence: CDR1 MDHEN, CDR2 SYDVKM. The CDR3 is 15 residues long. The V segment lost 5 bases and the J segment 6 bases; nucleotides outside the gene matches: 9. CDR3 coding DNA: TGTGCCAGCAGTCCTCGGGACAGGTTTGTTCAGCCCCAGCATTTT. Translating it yields CASSPRDRFVQPQHF.

This clone appeared once. V usage is TRBV24-1 and J usage is TRBJ2-5; D gene uncertain. The V gene lost 7 bases and the J gene lost 5 bases, with 16 bases spanning the gap. This CDR3 region has 14 residues. Per germline, CDR1 KGHDR and CDR2 SFDVKD. The CDR3 bases are TGTGCCACCAGCGCGAATAGTAGGCGGGAGACCCAGTACTTC. Translated, it gives CATSANSRRETQYF.

This clone came up a few times. The V and J genes are TRBV7-2 and TRBJ1-5; the D is unclear. CDR3 length equals 12 residues. Trimming took 5 bases from V and 0 from J, leaving 2 bases between them. Germline V gene lookup returns CDR1 SGHTA and CDR2 FQGNSA. The CDR3 sequence: CASSDSNQPQHF. The CDR3 DNA sequence: TGTGCCAGCAGCGATAGCAATCAGCCCCAGCATTTT.

The V gene is TRBV5-1, the J gene TRBJ1-1; possible D gene TRBD1, 5 bases. Trimming shortened V by 5 bases and J by 5 bases, and 13 bases separated the two germline ends. The CDR3 runs 13 residues. The germline V gene encodes CDR1 SGHRS and CDR2 YFSETQ. The chain's CDR3 is CASSDSSGTEAFF. CDR3 DNA: TGCGCCAGCAGTGACAGTTCAGGGACTGAAGCTTTCTTT.

The chain is built from TRBV5-5 and TRBJ2-2; 10 bases match TRBD2. V was pared by 2 bases and J by 2 bases, with 3 bases of the junction left unmatched. Germline-derived CDR1 and CDR2 are SGHKS and YYEKEE (reference sequence). The CDR3 totals 16 residues. The CDR3 sequence: CASSFGLAVNTGELFF. The DNA of the CDR3 is TGTGCCAGCAGCTTTGGACTAGCGGTTAACACCGGGGAGCTGTTTTTT. Supplemented by reference TRBV5-5 and TRBJ2-2, the full variable domain reads DAGVTQSPTHLIKTRGQQVTLRCSPISGHKSVSWYQQVLGQGPQFIFQYYEKEERGRGNFPDRFSARQFPNYSSELNVNALLLGDSALYLCASSFGLAVNTGELFFGEGSRLTVL.

The V gene is TRBV28, the J gene TRBJ2-3, with D possibly being TRBD1 or TRBD2 (5 bases each). Germline V gives CDR1 MDHEN, CDR2 SYDVKM. The CDR3 loop spans 14 amino acids. With 3 bases removed from V and 1 base from J, the gap between germline ends came to 8 bases. The CDR3 DNA sequence: TGTGCCAGCAGTTTCGAGGGACGCACAGATACGCAGTATTTT. Its protein product is CASSFEGRTDTQYF. The full variable domain, with the rest looked up from reference TRBV28 and TRBJ2-3, is DVKVTQSSRYLVKRTGEKVFLECVQDMDHENMFWYRQDPGLGLRLIYFSYDVKMKEKGDIPEGYSVSREKKERFSLILESASTNQTSMYLCASSFEGRTDTQYFGPGTRLTVL.